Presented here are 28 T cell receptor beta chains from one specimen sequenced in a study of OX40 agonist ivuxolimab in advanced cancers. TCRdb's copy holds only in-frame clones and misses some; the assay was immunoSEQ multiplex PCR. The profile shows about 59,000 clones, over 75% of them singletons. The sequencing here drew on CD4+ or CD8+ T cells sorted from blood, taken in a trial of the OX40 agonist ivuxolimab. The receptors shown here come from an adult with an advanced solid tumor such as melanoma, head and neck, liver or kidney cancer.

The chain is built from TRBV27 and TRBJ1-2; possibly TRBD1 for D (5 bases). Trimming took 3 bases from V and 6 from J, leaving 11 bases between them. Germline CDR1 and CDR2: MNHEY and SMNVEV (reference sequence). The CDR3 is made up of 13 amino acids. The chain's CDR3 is CASSLALGDGYTF. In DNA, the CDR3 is TGTGCCAGCAGTTTGGCGCTGGGGGATGGCTACACCTTC.

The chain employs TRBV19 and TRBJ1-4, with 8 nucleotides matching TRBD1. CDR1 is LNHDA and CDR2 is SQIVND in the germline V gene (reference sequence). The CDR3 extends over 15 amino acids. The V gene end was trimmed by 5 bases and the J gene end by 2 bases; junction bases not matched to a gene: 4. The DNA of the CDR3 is TGTGCCAGTAGTCTACAGGGGGGGACTAATGAAAAACTGTTTTTT. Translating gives CASSLQGGTNEKLFF.

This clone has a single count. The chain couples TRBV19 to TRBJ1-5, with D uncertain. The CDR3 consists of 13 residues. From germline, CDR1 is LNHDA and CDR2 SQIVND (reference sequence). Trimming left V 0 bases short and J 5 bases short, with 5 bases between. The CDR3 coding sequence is TGTGCCAGTAGTATAGACATTGATCAGCCCCAGCATTTT. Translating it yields CASSIDIDQPQHF. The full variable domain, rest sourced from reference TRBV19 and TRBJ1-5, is DGGITQSPKYLFRKEGQNVTLSCEQNLNHDAMYWYRQDPGQGLRLIYYSQIVNDFQKGDIAEGYSVSREKKESFPLTVTSAQKNPTAFYLCASSIDIDQPQHFGDGTRLSIL.

CDR3 DNA: TGTGCCAGCAGCCACCGGACAGGGATGGTCGAGACCCAGTACTTC. It codes for CASSHRTGMVETQYF. This chain joins TRBV6-5 and TRBJ2-5, with 8 nucleotides matching TRBD1. V gave up 6 bases and J gave up 5 bases; unmatched junction bases: 11. CDR3 length: 15 residues. Germline V gene data show CDR1 as MNHEY and CDR2 as SVGAGI.

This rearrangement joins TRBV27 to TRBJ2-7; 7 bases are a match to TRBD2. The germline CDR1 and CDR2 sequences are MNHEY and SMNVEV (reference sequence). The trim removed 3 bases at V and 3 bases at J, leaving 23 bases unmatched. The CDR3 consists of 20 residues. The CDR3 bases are TGTGCCAGCAGTTTTACCGATCCGGGCATCTCGGGCGGGGGATACTACGAGCAGTACTTC. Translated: CASSFTDPGISGGGYYEQYF.

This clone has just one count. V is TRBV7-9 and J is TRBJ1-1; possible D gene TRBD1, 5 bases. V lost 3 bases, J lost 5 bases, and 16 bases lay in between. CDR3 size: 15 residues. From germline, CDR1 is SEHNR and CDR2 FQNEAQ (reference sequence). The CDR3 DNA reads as TGTGCCAGCAGCTTGAGCGCGCAGGGCGGGACTGAAGCTTTCTTT. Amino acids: CASSLSAQGGTEAFF.

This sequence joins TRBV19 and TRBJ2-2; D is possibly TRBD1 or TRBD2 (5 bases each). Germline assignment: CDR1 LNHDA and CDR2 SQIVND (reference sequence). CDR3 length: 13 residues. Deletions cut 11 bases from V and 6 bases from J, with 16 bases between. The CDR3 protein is CALGTGAAGELFF. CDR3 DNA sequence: TGTGCCCTTGGAACCGGGGCGGCCGGGGAGCTGTTTTTT.

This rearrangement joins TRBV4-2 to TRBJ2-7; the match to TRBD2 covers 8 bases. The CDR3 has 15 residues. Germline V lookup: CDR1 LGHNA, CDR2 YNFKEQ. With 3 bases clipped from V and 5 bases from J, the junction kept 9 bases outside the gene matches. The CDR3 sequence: CASSQTTSAKDEQYF. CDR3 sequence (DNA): TGTGCCAGCAGCCAGACGACTAGCGCGAAGGACGAGCAGTACTTC.

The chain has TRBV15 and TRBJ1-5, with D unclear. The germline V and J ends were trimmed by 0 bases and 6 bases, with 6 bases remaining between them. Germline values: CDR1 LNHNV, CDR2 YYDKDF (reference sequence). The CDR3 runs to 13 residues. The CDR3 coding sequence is TGTGCCACCAGCAGAGATCTTAGTCAGCCCCAGCATTTT. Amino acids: CATSRDLSQPQHF.

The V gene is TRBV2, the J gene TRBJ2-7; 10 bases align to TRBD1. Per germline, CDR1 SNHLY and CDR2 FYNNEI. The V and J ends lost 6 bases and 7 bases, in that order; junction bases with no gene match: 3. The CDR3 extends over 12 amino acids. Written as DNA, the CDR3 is TGTGCCAGCAGGGACAGGGGGTGGGAGCAGTACTTC. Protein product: CASRDRGWEQYF.

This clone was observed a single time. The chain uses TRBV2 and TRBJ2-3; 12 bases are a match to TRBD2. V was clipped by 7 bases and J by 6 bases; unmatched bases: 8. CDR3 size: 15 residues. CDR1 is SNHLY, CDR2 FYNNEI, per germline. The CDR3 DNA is TGTGCCAGCATATTAGGACTAGCGGGGTTGGATACGCAGTATTTT. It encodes CASILGLAGLDTQYF.

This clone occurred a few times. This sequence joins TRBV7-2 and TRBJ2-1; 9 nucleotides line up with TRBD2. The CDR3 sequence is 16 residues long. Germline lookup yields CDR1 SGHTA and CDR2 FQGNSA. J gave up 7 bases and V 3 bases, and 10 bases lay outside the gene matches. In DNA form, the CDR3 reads TGTGCCAGCAGCTTTGGGTCTAGCGGGATTGAGAATGAGCAGTTCTTC. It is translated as CASSFGSSGIENEQFF.

As DNA, the CDR3 is TGTGCCAGCAGCTTAATGGGTTCGGAAGCTTTCTTT. This codes for CASSLMGSEAFF. V usage is TRBV7-9 and J usage is TRBJ1-1; D ambiguous. The CDR3 extends over 12 amino acids. Germline assignment: CDR1 SEHNR and CDR2 FQNEAQ (reference sequence). With 2 bases removed from V and 8 bases from J, the gap between germline ends came to 9 bases.

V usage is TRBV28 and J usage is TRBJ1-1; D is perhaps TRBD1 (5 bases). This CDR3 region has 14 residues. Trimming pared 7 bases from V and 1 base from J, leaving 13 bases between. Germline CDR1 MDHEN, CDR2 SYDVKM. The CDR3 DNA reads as TGTGCCAGCAATGGCGGGGCCACGAACACTGAAGCTTTCTTT. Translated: CASNGGATNTEAFF. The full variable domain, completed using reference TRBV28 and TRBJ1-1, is DVKVTQSSRYLVKRTGEKVFLECVQDMDHENMFWYRQDPGLGLRLIYFSYDVKMKEKGDIPEGYSVSREKKERFSLILESASTNQTSMYLCASNGGATNTEAFFGQGTRLTVV.

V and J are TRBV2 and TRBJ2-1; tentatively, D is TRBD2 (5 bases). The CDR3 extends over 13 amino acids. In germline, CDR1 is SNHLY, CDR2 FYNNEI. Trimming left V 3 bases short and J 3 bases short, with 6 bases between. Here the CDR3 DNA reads TGTGCCAGCAGTGACAGCGGCTACAATGAGCAGTTCTTC. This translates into CASSDSGYNEQFF.

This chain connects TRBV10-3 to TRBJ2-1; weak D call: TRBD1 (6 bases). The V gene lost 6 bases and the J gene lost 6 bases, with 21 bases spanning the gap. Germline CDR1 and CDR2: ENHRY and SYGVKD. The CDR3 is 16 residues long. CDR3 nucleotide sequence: TGTGCCATCAGAACAGGAGTGGGGGCGGCGGGCAATGAGCAGTTCTTC. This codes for CAIRTGVGAAGNEQFF.

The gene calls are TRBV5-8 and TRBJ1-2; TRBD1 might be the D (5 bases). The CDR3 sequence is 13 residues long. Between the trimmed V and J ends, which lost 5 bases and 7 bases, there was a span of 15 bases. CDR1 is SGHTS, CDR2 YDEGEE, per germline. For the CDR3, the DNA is TGTGCCAGCAGTCGCCCCCCGGGGCTTGGCTACACCTTC. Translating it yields CASSRPPGLGYTF.

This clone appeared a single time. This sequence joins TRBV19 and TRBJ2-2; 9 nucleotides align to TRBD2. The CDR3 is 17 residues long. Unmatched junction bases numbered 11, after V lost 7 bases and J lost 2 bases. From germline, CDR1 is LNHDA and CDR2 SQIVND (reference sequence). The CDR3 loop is CASTQAWTSVNTGELFF. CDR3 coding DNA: TGTGCCAGTACCCAGGCATGGACTAGCGTAAACACCGGGGAGCTGTTTTTT. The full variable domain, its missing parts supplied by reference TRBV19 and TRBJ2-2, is DGGITQSPKYLFRKEGQNVTLSCEQNLNHDAMYWYRQDPGQGLRLIYYSQIVNDFQKGDIAEGYSVSREKKESFPLTVTSAQKNPTAFYLCASTQAWTSVNTGELFFGEGSRLTVL.

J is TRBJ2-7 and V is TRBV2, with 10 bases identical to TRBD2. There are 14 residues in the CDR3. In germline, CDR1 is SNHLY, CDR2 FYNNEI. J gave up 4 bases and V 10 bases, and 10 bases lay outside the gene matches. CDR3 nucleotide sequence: TGTGCCACCGGAGTACTAGCGGGACTATACGAGCAGTACTTC. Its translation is CATGVLAGLYEQYF.

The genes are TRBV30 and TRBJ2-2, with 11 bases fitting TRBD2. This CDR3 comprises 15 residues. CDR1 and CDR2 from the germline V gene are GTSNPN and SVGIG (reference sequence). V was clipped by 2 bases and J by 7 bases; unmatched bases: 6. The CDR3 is CAWSLAGGAGGELFF. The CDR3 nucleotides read TGTGCCTGGAGTCTAGCGGGAGGCGCAGGCGGGGAGCTGTTTTTT.

CDR3 coding DNA: TGTGCCAGCAGCCCGCTCGGGGGTGTCTACAATGAGCAGTTCTTC. This sequence encodes CASSPLGGVYNEQFF. The chain carries TRBV7-6 and TRBJ2-1, with D maybe TRBD2 (6 bases). The CDR3 has 15 residues. Trimming stripped 5 bases from V and 3 bases from J, with 14 bases between. Germline V gene data show CDR1 as SGHVS and CDR2 as FNYEAQ.

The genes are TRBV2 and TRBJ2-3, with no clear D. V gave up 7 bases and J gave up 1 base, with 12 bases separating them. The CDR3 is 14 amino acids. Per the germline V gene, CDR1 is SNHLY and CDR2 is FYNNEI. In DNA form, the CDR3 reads TGTGCCAGCACCCTAGAGTGGGGCACAGATACGCAGTATTTT. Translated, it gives CASTLEWGTDTQYF.

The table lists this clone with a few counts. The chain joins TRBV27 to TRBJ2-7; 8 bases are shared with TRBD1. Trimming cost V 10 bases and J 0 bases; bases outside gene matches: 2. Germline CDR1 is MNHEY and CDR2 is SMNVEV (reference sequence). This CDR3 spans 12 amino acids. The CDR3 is CATGGDSYEQYF. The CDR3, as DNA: TGTGCCACAGGGGGCGACTCCTACGAGCAGTACTTC.

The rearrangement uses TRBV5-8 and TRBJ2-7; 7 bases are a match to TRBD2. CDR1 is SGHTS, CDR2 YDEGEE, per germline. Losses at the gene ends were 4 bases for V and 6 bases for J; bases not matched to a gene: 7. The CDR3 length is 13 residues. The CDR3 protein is CASSVARGSEQYF. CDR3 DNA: TGTGCCAGCAGCGTGGCGCGGGGGAGCGAGCAGTACTTC.

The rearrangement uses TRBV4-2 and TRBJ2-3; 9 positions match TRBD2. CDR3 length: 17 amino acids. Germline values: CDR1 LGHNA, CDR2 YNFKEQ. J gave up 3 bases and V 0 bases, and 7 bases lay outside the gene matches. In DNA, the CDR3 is TGTGCCAGCAGCCAAGAAAACGGACTAGCGATAACAGATACGCAGTATTTT. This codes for CASSQENGLAITDTQYF.

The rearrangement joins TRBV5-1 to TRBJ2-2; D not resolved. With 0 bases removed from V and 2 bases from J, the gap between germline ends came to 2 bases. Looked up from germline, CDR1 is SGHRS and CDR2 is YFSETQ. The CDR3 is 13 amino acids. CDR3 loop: CASSLGNTGELFF. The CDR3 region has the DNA TGCGCCAGCAGCTTGGGAAACACCGGGGAGCTGTTTTTT. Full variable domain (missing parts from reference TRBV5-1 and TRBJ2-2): KAGVTQTPRYLIKTRGQQVTLSCSPISGHRSVSWYQQTPGQGLQFLFEYFSETQRNKGNFPGRFSGRQFSNSRSEMNVSTLELGDSALYLCASSLGNTGELFFGEGSRLTVL.

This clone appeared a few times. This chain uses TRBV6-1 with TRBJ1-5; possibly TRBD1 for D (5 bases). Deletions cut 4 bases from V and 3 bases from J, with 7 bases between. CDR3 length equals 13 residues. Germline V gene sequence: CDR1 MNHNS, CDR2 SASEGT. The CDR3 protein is CASSGQTNQPQHF. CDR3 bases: TGTGCCAGCAGTGGACAGACCAATCAGCCCCAGCATTTT.

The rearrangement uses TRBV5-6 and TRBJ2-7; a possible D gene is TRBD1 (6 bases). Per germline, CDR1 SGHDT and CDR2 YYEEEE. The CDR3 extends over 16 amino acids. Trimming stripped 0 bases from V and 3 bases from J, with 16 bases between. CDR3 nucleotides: TGTGCCAGCAGCTTGGCCGAGTGGGGACACGTCTACGAGCAGTACTTC. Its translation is CASSLAEWGHVYEQYF.